The rows below give T cell receptor beta chains drawn from one sample of a study of blood T cell repertoires in COVID-19. Repertoires were generated with immunoSEQ multiplex PCR, while TCRdb's copy carries only in-frame clones and drops some. This sample has about 380,000 clones, with more than 75% found just once. Sequencing was performed on PBMCs or T cells enriched from blood (not recorded which). The receptors were sampled from a woman younger than 30 who had recovered from COVID-19. The CDR3 runs from the conserved cysteine through the conserved F or W. A D gene is named only where the DNA matches it firmly. A clone size is listed for some rows: how often the clone was seen (once, few, many), or a class if it is expanded.

V	D	size	length	J	DNA	CDR3
TRBV7-2	-	-	14	TRBJ2-7	TGTGCCAGCAGCTTAGCTGGCATCTCCTACGAGCAGTACTTC	CASSLAGISYEQYF
TRBV5-1	-	-	14	TRBJ1-2	TGCGCCAGCAGCTTGCTAGTCGCAGACTATGGCTACACCTTC	CASSLLVADYGYTF
TRBV6-5	-	-	15	TRBJ1-5	TGTGCCAGCAGTTACTCTGGGGCTAGCAATCAGCCCCAGCATTTT	CASSYSGASNQPQHF
TRBV18	-	-	13	TRBJ1-1	TGTGCCAGCTCATCCGGACAGAACACTGAAGCTTTCTTT	CASSSGQNTEAFF
TRBV7-9	TRBD1	-	12	TRBJ1-2	TGTGCCAGCAGACTAACCGGGACAGGAAAATACTTC	CASRLTGTGKYF
TRBV9	-	-	16	TRBJ2-1	TGTGCCAGCAGCGTATGGGCGGGGGCCAACTACAATGAGCAGTTCTTC	CASSVWAGANYNEQFF
TRBV27	TRBD2	-	14	TRBJ2-1	TGTGCCAGCCACCCGGGACTAAGCTACAATGAGCAGTTCTTC	CASHPGLSYNEQFF
TRBV6-1	TRBD2	-	14	TRBJ2-1	TGTGCCAGCAGTGAACTAGCGGGGTACAATGAGCAGTTCTTC	CASSELAGYNEQFF
TRBV6-1	-	-	15	TRBJ2-2	TGTGCCAGCAGTGAACAGCCTACCGGGACCGGGGAGCTGTTTTTT	CASSEQPTGTGELFF
TRBV4-2	-	-	19	TRBJ2-6	TGTGCCAGCAGCCAAGAATTAACTAGACTCCCTTCTGGGGCCAACGTCCTGACTTTC	CASSQELTRLPSGANVLTF
TRBV5-4	TRBD1	-	14	TRBJ1-4	TGTGCCAGCAGCCCGGGACAGGGGTATGAAAAACTGTTTTTT	CASSPGQGYEKLFF
TRBV30	TRBD1	-	15	TRBJ1-2	TGTGCCTGGAGTGTTCAGGGGGTTTGGGGCTATGGCTACACCTTC	CAWSVQGVWGYGYTF
TRBV4-1	TRBD2	once	18	TRBJ2-2	TGCGCCAGCAGCCACGGACTAGCGGGGGACACGAACACCGGGGAGCTGTTTTTT	CASSHGLAGDTNTGELFF
TRBV11-2	-	-	15	TRBJ1-1	TGTGCCAGCAGCTCCTATTCGCCGTTTAACACTGAAGCTTTCTTT	CASSSYSPFNTEAFF
TRBV5-1	TRBD1	-	16	TRBJ1-6	TGCGCCAGCAGCATCATTCAGGGGGCCGGTAATTCACCCCTCCACTTT	CASSIIQGAGNSPLHF
TRBV5-4	-	-	14	TRBJ2-7	TGTGCCAGCAGCTCGGACAGTGCCGCCTACGAGCAGTACTTC	CASSSDSAAYEQYF
TRBV5-4	-	once	15	TRBJ2-7	TGTGCCAGCAGCTTGGATCCTCGCAGCTCCTACGAGCAGTACTTC	CASSLDPRSSYEQYF
TRBV7-9	-	-	16	TRBJ1-1	TGTGCCAGCAGCTTAGCGCGGGTCACGGTGAACACTGAAGCTTTCTTT	CASSLARVTVNTEAFF
TRBV10-3	TRBD2	-	14	TRBJ2-5	TGTGCCACCACCATGACTAGCTTACAAGAGACCCAGTACTTC	CATTMTSLQETQYF
TRBV27	-	-	16	TRBJ2-3	TGTGCCACTACCAATCCCCGGGTTTGGCCGCCAGATACGCAGTATTTT	CATTNPRVWPPDTQYF
TRBV9	TRBD1	-	15	TRBJ1-4	TGTGCCAGCAGCCCGACAGGGGACGGTAATGAAAAACTGTTTTTT	CASSPTGDGNEKLFF
TRBV7-3	-	-	13	TRBJ1-5	TGTGCCAGCAGCCCCGGGAGCAATCAGCCCCAGCATTTT	CASSPGSNQPQHF